Below, 12 T cell receptor beta chains from the same sample are listed, as sequenced in a study of blood T cell repertoires in COVID-19. Sequencing used immunoSEQ multiplex PCR; TCRdb keeps in-frame clones, though not all of them. The table lists roughly 20,000 clones, approximately 91% of them singletons. The sample consisted of peripheral blood. The receptors were sampled from a human donor in a cohort sampled during active COVID-19.

The chain's CDR3 is CASSTRGLAPDEQFF. Written as DNA, the CDR3 is TGTGCCAGCAGCACCCGGGGACTAGCACCCGATGAGCAGTTCTTC. The chain couples TRBV9 to TRBJ2-1; 9 bases align to TRBD2. The CDR3 has 15 amino acids. Germline lookup yields CDR1 SGDLS and CDR2 YYNGEE. The V gene end was trimmed by 4 bases and the J gene end by 8 bases; junction bases not matched to a gene: 10.

The rearrangement joins TRBV4-3 to TRBJ1-3, with D tentatively TRBD1 (5 bases). Trimming pared 0 bases from V and 2 bases from J, leaving 14 bases between. Germline V lookup: CDR1 LGHNA, CDR2 YSLEER. The CDR3 is made up of 17 amino acids. In DNA form, the CDR3 reads TGCGCCAGCAGCCAAGAGTTGGACAACTGGGCTGGAAACACCATATATTTT. It codes for CASSQELDNWAGNTIYF.

This clone was detected a few times. V and J are TRBV6-5 and TRBJ2-2, with no clear D. The CDR3 totals 14 residues. With 5 bases removed from V and 2 bases from J, the gap between germline ends came to 9 bases. Germline V gives CDR1 MNHEY, CDR2 SVGAGI. The CDR3 sequence: CASSPLSNTGELFF. Here the CDR3 DNA reads TGTGCCAGCAGTCCCCTGAGCAACACCGGGGAGCTGTTTTTT.

The V gene is TRBV7-3, the J gene TRBJ2-7; 9 nucleotides match TRBD2. V shed 2 bases, J shed 3 bases, and the junction held 2 bases outside the gene matches. The CDR3 loop spans 14 amino acids. From germline, CDR1 is SGHTA and CDR2 FQGTGA. The CDR3 is CASSLLAGHYEQYF. CDR3 DNA sequence: TGTGCCAGCAGCTTACTAGCGGGGCACTACGAGCAGTACTTC.

The chain carries TRBV6-2 or TRBV6-3 and TRBJ2-1; D unresolved. Trimming removed 6 bases at V and 9 bases at J, with 12 bases between. This CDR3 contains 12 residues. Germline values: CDR1 MNHEY, CDR2 SVGEGT. For the CDR3, the DNA is TGTGCCAGCAGCGAAGGCCTAGGTGAGCAGTTCTTC. Translating it yields CASSEGLGEQFF.

This sequence joins TRBV28 and TRBJ2-3; 11 nucleotides match TRBD2. The germline V gene has CDR1 MDHEN and CDR2 SYDVKM. The CDR3 extends over 16 amino acids. With V trimmed by 8 bases and J by 1 base, 8 bases remained unmatched. CDR3 DNA sequence: TGTGCCAGCCTGGGGCTAGCGGGAGGAGGCACAGATACGCAGTATTTT. This translates into CASLGLAGGGTDTQYF.

The rearrangement uses TRBV5-4 and TRBJ2-1; a possible D gene is TRBD1 (5 bases). The V gene's germline CDR1 is SGHNT and CDR2 YYREEE (reference sequence). The CDR3 contains 18 residues. Deletions cut 1 base from V and 4 bases from J, with 21 bases between. The CDR3 here is CASSLKILQVGVYNEQFF. The CDR3 coding sequence is TGTGCCAGCAGCTTGAAAATACTACAGGTCGGCGTATACAATGAGCAGTTCTTC.

V usage is TRBV6-2 or TRBV6-3 and J usage is TRBJ1-6; D unclear. This CDR3 comprises 19 residues. Trimming shortened V by 5 bases and J by 0 bases, and 20 bases separated the two germline ends. Germline V lookup: CDR1 MNHEY, CDR2 SVGEGT. The CDR3 spells CASSAVYRKYSSYNSPLHF. The CDR3 region has the DNA TGTGCCAGCAGTGCCGTTTACCGTAAGTACAGCTCCTATAATTCACCCCTCCACTTT.

The V and J genes are TRBV27 and TRBJ2-7; TRBD1 matches 7 bases. Germline trimming cut 2 bases from V and 3 bases from J; bases unmatched to any gene: 4. Per germline, CDR1 MNHEY and CDR2 SMNVEV (reference sequence). CDR3 length: 14 amino acids. CDR3 bases: TGTGCCAGCAGTTTACTCGGGACAGACTACGAGCAGTACTTC. It translates to CASSLLGTDYEQYF.

The chain is built from TRBV28 and TRBJ2-7; D may be TRBD2 (6 bases). Trimming removed 6 bases from V and 7 bases from J, with 19 bases in between. Germline CDR1 MDHEN, CDR2 SYDVKM. CDR3 size: 14 residues. This chain's CDR3 is CASRGPGLTWEQYF. CDR3 nucleotide sequence: TGTGCCAGCAGGGGACCGGGACTCACCTGGGAGCAGTACTTC. The full variable domain, its missing parts supplied by reference TRBV28 and TRBJ2-7, is DVKVTQSSRYLVKRTGEKVFLECVQDMDHENMFWYRQDPGLGLRLIYFSYDVKMKEKGDIPEGYSVSREKKERFSLILESASTNQTSMYLCASRGPGLTWEQYFGPGTRLTVT.

CDR3 sequence: CASSNGQGARQDTQYF. DNA for the CDR3: TGCGCCAGCAGCAACGGACAGGGGGCCAGGCAAGATACGCAGTATTTT. The chain links TRBV5-1 to TRBJ2-3; 11 bases align to TRBD1. The germline V gene has CDR1 SGHRS and CDR2 YFSETQ. This CDR3 has 16 amino acids. V shed 4 bases, J shed 5 bases, and the junction held 9 bases outside the gene matches.

The chain couples TRBV2 to TRBJ2-3; 9 bases fit TRBD1. The CDR3 loop spans 14 amino acids. V was pared by 7 bases and J by 4 bases, with 6 bases of the junction left unmatched. Looked up from germline, CDR1 is SNHLY and CDR2 is FYNNEI. DNA of the CDR3: TGTGCCAGCACTAAGGACAGGGGTCCAGATACGCAGTATTTT. It encodes CASTKDRGPDTQYF.